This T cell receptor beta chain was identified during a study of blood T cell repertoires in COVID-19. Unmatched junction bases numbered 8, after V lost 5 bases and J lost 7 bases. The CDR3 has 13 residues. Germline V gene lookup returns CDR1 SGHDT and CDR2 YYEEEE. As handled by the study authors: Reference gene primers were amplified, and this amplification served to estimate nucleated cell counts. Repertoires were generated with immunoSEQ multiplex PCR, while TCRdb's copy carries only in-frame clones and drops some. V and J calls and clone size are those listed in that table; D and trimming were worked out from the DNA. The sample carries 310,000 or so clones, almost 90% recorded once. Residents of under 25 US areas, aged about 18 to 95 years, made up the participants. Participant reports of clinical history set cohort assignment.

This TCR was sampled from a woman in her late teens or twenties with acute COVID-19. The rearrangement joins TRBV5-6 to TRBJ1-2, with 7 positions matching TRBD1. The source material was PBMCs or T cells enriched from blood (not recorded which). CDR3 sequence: CASRPTGLGGYTF. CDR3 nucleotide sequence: TGTGCCAGCAGACCGACAGGGTTGGGTGGCTACACCTTC. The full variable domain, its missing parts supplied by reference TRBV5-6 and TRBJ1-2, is DAGVTQSPTHLIKTRGQQVTLRCSPKSGHDTVSWYQQALGQGPQFIFQYYEEEERQRGNFPDRFSGHQFPNYSSELNVNALLLGDSALYLCASRPTGLGGYTFGSGTRLTVV.